Below are 23 T cell receptor beta chains sequenced from a single sample in a study of T cells in Graves' hyperthyroidism and ophthalmopathy. Amplification yielded TCR beta CDR3 regions, with RNA transcripts as the source. A first-round RT-PCR of the TCR CDR3 used the HTBI primer set. TCRdb re-called the multiplex PCR reads with MiXCR, one entry per CDR3 protein. The sample contains around 520,000 distinct CDR3 sequences, roughly 15% of which appear only once. Sequencing input: blood. The receptor source for this set is a woman aged 40-49 years with Graves' hyperthyroidism.

This clonotype was seen at least ten times. The rearrangement uses TRBV28 and TRBJ1-2, with 8 bases aligning to TRBD1. In germline, CDR1 is MDHEN, CDR2 SYDVKM. The CDR3 length is 15 residues. Trimming cost V 5 bases and J 4 bases; bases outside gene matches: 9. Here the CDR3 reads CASSQPGQGSYGYTF. DNA of the CDR3: TGTGCCAGCAGTCAACCCGGACAGGGCTCCTATGGCTACACCTTC.

The sample holds many counts of this clonotype. This chain links TRBV29-1 with TRBJ2-3; TRBD2 agrees at 15 bases. Germline values: CDR1 SQVTM, CDR2 ANQGSEA. Trimming cost V 4 bases and J 3 bases; bases outside gene matches: 5. CDR3 length equals 16 residues. CDR3 protein: CSVVSGTSGRTDTQYF. CDR3 nucleotide sequence: TGCAGCGTTGTATCCGGGACTAGCGGGAGGACAGATACGCAGTATTTT.

This clonotype was detected a few times. The chain combines TRBV7-6 with TRBJ2-2, with D perhaps TRBD1 or TRBD2 (7 bases each). V gave up 4 bases and J gave up 0 bases, with 12 bases separating them. The CDR3 totals 16 residues. The germline CDR1 and CDR2 sequences are SGHVS and FNYEAQ. CDR3 nucleotides: TGTGCCAGCAGCTCCCAGGGGGGGGCGAACACCGGGGAGCTGTTTTTT. This translates into CASSSQGGANTGELFF.

This clonotype has ten or more counts. The rearrangement links TRBV7-2 to TRBJ2-7, with TRBD1 as a possible D gene (5 bases). Germline values: CDR1 SGHTA, CDR2 FQGNSA. Trimming removed 2 bases at V and 3 bases at J, with 14 bases between. The CDR3 spans 15 residues. For the CDR3, the DNA is TGTGCCAGCAGCTTAAGGCAGGGTAGCCTCTACGAGCAGTACTTC. This sequence encodes CASSLRQGSLYEQYF.

The rearrangement links TRBV3-1 to TRBJ1-1, with 9 bases that match TRBD1. From germline, CDR1 is LGHDT and CDR2 YNNKEL (reference sequence). After removal of 4 bases from V and 1 base from J, the junction contained 7 bases not matched to a gene. The CDR3 consists of 16 residues. Written as DNA, the CDR3 is TGTGCCAGCAGCCTAGGACAGGGGAGGGGGAACACTGAAGCTTTCTTT. Residues: CASSLGQGRGNTEAFF.

In this sample, this clonotype turned up many times. The CDR3 is CASSVSGTSGAQEQFF. CDR3 DNA: TGTGCCAGCAGCGTAAGCGGGACTAGCGGGGCCCAGGAGCAGTTCTTC. The rearrangement links TRBV9 to TRBJ2-1, with 13 bases fitting TRBD2. This CDR3 contains 16 residues. CDR1 is SGDLS and CDR2 is YYNGEE in the germline V gene. The trim removed 1 base at V and 10 bases at J, leaving 8 bases unmatched.

This clonotype was seen ten or more times. The gene calls are TRBV30 and TRBJ2-1; a possible D gene is TRBD1 (6 bases). Germline V gene data show CDR1 as GTSNPN and CDR2 as SVGIG (reference sequence). The length of the CDR3 is 12 residues. Trimming left V 1 base short and J 10 bases short, with 11 bases between. The CDR3 DNA reads TGTGCCTGGAGTGGTCAGGGGTCAGAGCAGTTCTTC. Translating it yields CAWSGQGSEQFF.

This clonotype was counted ten times or more. This chain links TRBV3-1 with TRBJ2-5; the match to TRBD2 covers 7 bases. Trimming took 0 bases from V and 5 from J; bases not matched to a gene: 6. The CDR3 loop spans 15 amino acids. The germline V gene encodes CDR1 LGHDT and CDR2 YNNKEL (reference sequence). CDR3 protein: CASSQERLAKETQYF. The CDR3 nucleotides read TGTGCCAGCAGCCAAGAACGACTAGCTAAGGAGACCCAGTACTTC.

There are many counts of this clonotype. The rearrangement uses TRBV6-2 or TRBV6-3 and TRBJ1-4, with D possibly being TRBD1 (5 bases). The germline V gene encodes CDR1 MNHEY and CDR2 SVGEGT. Trimming stripped 8 bases from V and 0 bases from J, with 31 bases between. This CDR3 is built from 21 residues. The CDR3 sequence is CASPETGLNHSSVATNEKLFF. The CDR3 DNA follows: TGTGCCAGCCCGGAGACGGGGCTTAACCACTCCTCCGTTGCAACTAATGAAAAACTGTTTTTT.

This clonotype was seen only a few times. As DNA, the CDR3 is TGCGCCAGCAGCTTGGCGGGACAGCTCCAAGAGACCCAGTACTTC. Protein product: CASSLAGQLQETQYF. V is TRBV5-1 and J is TRBJ2-5; TRBD1 matches at 7 bases. Trimming cost V 0 bases and J 1 base; bases outside gene matches: 3. Per the germline V gene, CDR1 is SGHRS and CDR2 is YFSETQ. This CDR3 has 15 amino acids.

Many counts were recorded for this clonotype. The chain combines TRBV27 with TRBJ1-1; D is perhaps TRBD1 (5 bases). CDR3 size: 11 residues. The germline gives CDR1 MNHEY, CDR2 SMNVEV (reference sequence). Trimming pared 8 bases from V and 4 bases from J, leaving 8 bases between. Here the CDR3 DNA reads TGTGCCAGCTTAAGGGGCACTGAAGCTTTCTTT. Residues: CASLRGTEAFF.

This clonotype has ten or more counts. In DNA, the CDR3 is TGTGCCACCAGTGATTCCCCGGGGGGCCGAGGAGGAAACACCATATATTTT. This encodes CATSDSPGGRGGNTIYF. V usage is TRBV24-1 and J usage is TRBJ1-3; the D gene is possibly TRBD1 (6 bases). Deletions cut 2 bases from V and 4 bases from J, with 17 bases between. Per germline, CDR1 KGHDR and CDR2 SFDVKD. The CDR3 is made up of 17 amino acids.

This clonotype appeared many times. This chain links TRBV3-1 with TRBJ2-3; D gene ambiguous. CDR1 LGHDT and CDR2 YNNKEL come from the germline V gene (reference sequence). Trimming stripped 3 bases from V and 4 bases from J, with 11 bases between. CDR3 length: 14 amino acids. CDR3 coding DNA: TGTGCCAGCAGCCATGAAGGGTTCGCAGATACGCAGTATTTT. This encodes CASSHEGFADTQYF.

This clonotype has a handful of counts. The J gene is TRBJ1-1, the V gene TRBV9; no clear D. CDR1 and CDR2 from the germline V gene are SGDLS and YYNGEE. V gave up 0 bases and J gave up 4 bases, with 10 bases separating them. This CDR3 comprises 14 residues. The CDR3 here is CASSVDSYSTEAFF. In DNA, the CDR3 is TGTGCCAGCAGCGTAGATTCTTATAGCACTGAAGCTTTCTTT.

This clonotype was seen at least ten times. This rearrangement joins TRBV12-3 or TRBV12-4 to TRBJ2-3, with D unclear. This CDR3 comprises 16 residues. V was shortened by 0 bases and J by 0 bases, with 10 bases between the two germline ends. The CDR3 DNA follows: TGTGCCAGCAGTTTAGCGCTACATTACAGCACAGATACGCAGTATTTT. Amino acids: CASSLALHYSTDTQYF.

This clonotype was recorded at least ten times. V and J are TRBV2 and TRBJ2-3; D perhaps matches TRBD1 (7 bases). The CDR3 contains 15 residues. Per the germline V gene, CDR1 is SNHLY and CDR2 is FYNNEI. V dropped 7 bases and J dropped 7 bases, with 21 bases sitting between them. The CDR3 DNA follows: TGTGCCAGCACCCCACCGACGACAGGGAGGCATACGCAGTATTTT. Amino acid sequence: CASTPPTTGRHTQYF.

This clonotype was seen many times. The chain couples TRBV7-6 to TRBJ2-7; the D is unclear. The length of the CDR3 is 14 residues. V was trimmed by 5 bases and J by 2 bases, leaving 13 bases between them. Germline V gene data show CDR1 as SGHVS and CDR2 as FNYEAQ. The CDR3 region is CASSPEVDPYEQYF. As DNA, the CDR3 is TGTGCCAGCAGCCCCGAGGTGGACCCCTACGAGCAGTACTTC.

This clonotype was found a few times. The chain uses TRBV27 and TRBJ2-5, with 8 bases aligning to TRBD2. The CDR3 covers 13 residues. J lost 7 bases, V lost 5 bases, and 6 bases had no gene match. Per the germline V gene, CDR1 is MNHEY and CDR2 is SMNVEV (reference sequence). The CDR3 sequence is CASSPGGRGTQYF. DNA of the CDR3: TGTGCCAGCAGTCCGGGGGGGAGAGGGACCCAGTACTTC.

This chain links TRBV19 with TRBJ2-7, with TRBD2 matching 7 bases. The CDR3 is 14 amino acids. With 6 bases clipped from V and 0 bases from J, the junction kept 5 bases outside the gene matches. Germline assignment: CDR1 LNHDA and CDR2 SQIVND (reference sequence). The CDR3 region is CASSGTMTSYEQYF. DNA of the CDR3: TGTGCCAGTAGCGGGACTATGACCTCCTACGAGCAGTACTTC.

This clonotype was observed a few times. The gene calls are TRBV6-1 and TRBJ1-1; the D is unclear. V was trimmed by 5 bases and J by 3 bases, leaving 16 bases between them. The CDR3 runs 15 residues. From germline, CDR1 is MNHNS and CDR2 SASEGT. The CDR3: CASSSRFKTDTEAFF. Here the CDR3 DNA reads TGTGCCAGCAGTTCCCGGTTTAAAACAGACACTGAAGCTTTCTTT.

In this sample, this clonotype turned up a few times. The rearrangement links TRBV4-1 to TRBJ2-3, with D maybe TRBD2 (6 bases). The V gene lost 8 bases and the J gene lost 2 bases, with 17 bases spanning the gap. This CDR3 comprises 15 residues. Germline CDR1 MGHRA, CDR2 YSYEKL. The CDR3 DNA sequence: TGCGCCAGCCGCCCGGGAGCCGTAATCACAGATACGCAGTATTTT. This codes for CASRPGAVITDTQYF.

The chain is built from TRBV9 and TRBJ2-7; 13 nucleotides agree with TRBD2. V trimming: 4 bases; J trimming: 6 bases; junction bases outside the gene matches: 10. The CDR3 spans 16 residues. Germline V CDR1 and CDR2: SGDLS, YYNGEE. CDR3 sequence: CASSSGTSGTLGEQYF. The CDR3 DNA reads TGTGCCAGCAGCAGTGGGACTAGCGGGACTTTGGGCGAGCAGTACTTC.

This clonotype was detected ten times or more. The genes are TRBV18 and TRBJ2-1; no reliable D call. Trimming removed 3 bases from V and 6 bases from J, with 6 bases in between. CDR1 is KGHSH, CDR2 LQKENI, per germline. The CDR3 is 12 residues long. The CDR3 sequence: CASSPTTNEQFF. The CDR3 DNA sequence: TGTGCCAGCTCACCGACCACCAATGAGCAGTTCTTC.